This T cell receptor (beta chain) appears in the sequencing data of a study of blood T cell repertoires in COVID-19. This CDR3 is 14 amino acids long. V was shortened by 0 bases and J by 7 bases, with 13 bases between the two germline ends. The germline V gene encodes CDR1 SGHKS and CDR2 YYEKEE (reference sequence). Here immunoSEQ multiplex PCR was the method, and the copy in TCRdb shows in-frame clones only, minus some. The sample carries around 95,000 clones, roughly 80% recorded once. This receptor was obtained from a man aged 50-60 years with active or convalescent COVID-19. The sample taken for sequencing was peripheral blood. V is TRBV5-5 and J is TRBJ1-2; D not resolved. For the CDR3, the DNA is TGTGCCAGCAGCTTGGCTAAATGGCCGGGTGGCTACACCTTC. Its translation is CASSLAKWPGGYTF.